The T cell receptor beta chain under discussion was sequenced for a study of T cells in Graves' hyperthyroidism and ophthalmopathy. Amplified TCR beta CDR3 regions derived from RNA transcripts. RT-PCR in the first round (using the HTBI primer set) targeted the TCR CDR3. TCRdb redid the calling of the multiplex PCR reads with MiXCR, one entry per CDR3 protein. The sample includes over 500,000 distinct CDR3 sequences, about 15% of them seen just once. The sample holds many counts of this clonotype. Based on clinical symptoms, serum thyroxine and TRAb, thyroid ultrasound and orbital computed tomography, diagnoses were reached. The V segment lost 7 bases and the J segment 0 bases; nucleotides outside the gene matches: 2. The CDR3 consists of 14 residues. CDR1 is MNHEY, CDR2 SVGAGI, per germline.

Sequenced sample: blood. This clonotype originated in a young woman with Graves' ophthalmopathy. The genes are TRBV6-5 and TRBJ2-3, with TRBD2 matching over 9 bases. The CDR3 DNA reads as TGTGCCAGCATGCGGGGGGGTAGCACAGATACGCAGTATTTT. The encoded protein is CASMRGGSTDTQYF.